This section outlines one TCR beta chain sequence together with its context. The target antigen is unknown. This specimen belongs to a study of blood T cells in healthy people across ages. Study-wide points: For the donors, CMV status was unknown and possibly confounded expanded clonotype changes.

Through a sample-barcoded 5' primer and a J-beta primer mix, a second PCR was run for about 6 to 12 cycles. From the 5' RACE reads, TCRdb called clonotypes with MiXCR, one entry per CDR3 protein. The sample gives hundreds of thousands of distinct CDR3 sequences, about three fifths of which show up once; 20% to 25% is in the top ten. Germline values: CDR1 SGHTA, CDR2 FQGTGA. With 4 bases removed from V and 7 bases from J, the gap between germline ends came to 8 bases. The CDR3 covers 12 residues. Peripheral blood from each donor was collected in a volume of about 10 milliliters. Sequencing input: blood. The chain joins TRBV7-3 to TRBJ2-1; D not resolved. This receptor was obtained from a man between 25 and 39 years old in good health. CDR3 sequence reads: CASSSAENEQFF. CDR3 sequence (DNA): TGTGCCAGCAGCTCCGCCGAAAATGAGCAGTTCTTC.